The sequence of this T cell receptor beta chain was determined in a study of blood T cell repertoires in COVID-19. How the authors handled the data: Reference gene primers were amplified, and this amplification served to estimate nucleated cell counts. Repertoires were generated with immunoSEQ multiplex PCR, while TCRdb's copy carries only in-frame clones and drops some. V and J calls and clone size are as listed in that table; D and trimming were resolved from the DNA. This sample has over 55,000 clones, with about 80% found just once. Looked up from germline, CDR1 is SGHAT and CDR2 is FQNNGV. This CDR3 has 17 amino acids. With V trimmed by 3 bases and J by 4 bases, 14 bases remained unmatched.

The chain has TRBV11-2 and TRBJ1-2, with 7 nucleotides matching TRBD1. Sequenced: peripheral blood. The sequence came from a woman of 80 years or more with acute or convalescent COVID-19. Written as DNA, the CDR3 is TGTGCCAGCAGCTTGCAGATGTTTGGACAGGTCTTCTATGGCTACACCTTC. The encoded protein is CASSLQMFGQVFYGYTF.